The 13 T cell receptor beta chains below come from one sample, sequenced in a study of shared clonotypes between healthy human individuals. Sequenced by immunoSEQ multiplex PCR; TCRdb stores in-frame clones only, minus some. The sample yields hundreds of thousands of clones, around 80% seen once. The sequenced sample was PBMCs. The receptors were gathered from a woman aged 35 to 49 in good health. Some clones in this sample may be carry-over from other donors' samples.

Concerning this clone: The same CDR3 can be traced to other DNA sequences in this sample. The chain links TRBV9 to TRBJ2-7, with TRBD2 matching 11 bases. The CDR3 loop spans 15 amino acids. V was pared by 0 bases and J by 4 bases, with 3 bases of the junction left unmatched. Germline V CDR1 and CDR2: SGDLS, YYNGEE. In nucleotides, the CDR3 is TGTGCCAGCAGCGTAGAGGGGACTAGCGGTTACGAGCAGTACTTC. It codes for CASSVEGTSGYEQYF.

V usage is TRBV27 and J usage is TRBJ1-1; 8 bases are shared with TRBD1. Germline trimming cut 6 bases from V and 5 bases from J; bases unmatched to any gene: 2. CDR3 size: 12 residues. The germline gives CDR1 MNHEY, CDR2 SMNVEV (reference sequence). The CDR3 sequence: CASSGDRTEAFF. CDR3 DNA: TGTGCCAGCAGCGGGGACAGGACTGAAGCTTTCTTT.

The CDR3 DNA reads TGTGCCAGCACCCTTTTAGGAGGGCCGGATGGCTACACCTTC. This sequence encodes CASTLLGGPDGYTF. The chain is built from TRBV6-5 and TRBJ1-2; D is ambiguous. In germline, CDR1 is MNHEY, CDR2 SVGAGI. V was shortened by 7 bases and J by 6 bases, with 18 bases between the two germline ends. The CDR3 covers 14 residues.

For the CDR3, the DNA is TGTGCCAGCAGCGATTCCGGGGGTTCCAGCGAGACCCAGTACTTC. As protein: CASSDSGGSSETQYF. This rearrangement joins TRBV2 to TRBJ2-5; D perhaps matches TRBD2 (6 bases). The CDR3 sequence is 15 residues long. From germline, CDR1 is SNHLY and CDR2 FYNNEI. The V gene lost 6 bases and the J gene lost 5 bases, with 19 bases spanning the gap.

The chain carries TRBV4-1 and TRBJ2-2, with TRBD2 matching 8 bases. CDR1 is MGHRA, CDR2 YSYEKL, per germline. This CDR3 has 17 residues. The trim removed 1 base at V and 2 bases at J, leaving 6 bases unmatched. CDR3 protein: CASSQGRGLGNTGELFF. CDR3 nucleotide sequence: TGCGCCAGCAGCCAAGGAAGGGGACTAGGTAACACCGGGGAGCTGTTTTTT.

In regard to this clone: This could be a read error, since a much larger clone is one nucleotide away. This specimen includes other DNA sequences encoding the same CDR3. As DNA, the CDR3 is TGCAGCGTTGAGTCCCATTTAGGGGAGACCCAGTACTTC. It is translated as CSVESHLGETQYF. The chain links TRBV29-1 to TRBJ2-5; D unresolved. The V gene lost 3 bases and the J gene lost 5 bases, with 13 bases spanning the gap. Germline loops: CDR1 SQVTM, CDR2 ANQGSEA. The CDR3 covers 13 residues.

In this sample, this clone turned up many times. The CDR3 loop is CASRTGAGSPLHF. CDR3 coding DNA: TGTGCCAGCAGGACAGGGGCGGGATCACCCCTCCACTTT. The chain is built from TRBV6-1 and TRBJ1-6; 8 nucleotides line up with TRBD1. The CDR3 contains 13 residues. The junction had 5 bases not matched to a gene; V was cut back by 6 bases and J by 10 bases. Per the germline V gene, CDR1 is MNHNS and CDR2 is SASEGT.

The gene calls are TRBV28 and TRBJ1-1, with TRBD1 identical over 11 bases. Germline CDR1 MDHEN, CDR2 SYDVKM. This CDR3 contains 15 residues. With 3 bases clipped from V and 8 bases from J, the junction kept 8 bases outside the gene matches. CDR3 sequence: CASSFNGQGATEAFF. The CDR3 nucleotides are TGTGCCAGCAGTTTCAATGGACAGGGGGCGACGGAAGCTTTCTTT. The entire variable domain, with the rest obtained from reference TRBV28 and TRBJ1-1, is as follows: DVKVTQSSRYLVKRTGEKVFLECVQDMDHENMFWYRQDPGLGLRLIYFSYDVKMKEKGDIPEGYSVSREKKERFSLILESASTNQTSMYLCASSFNGQGATEAFFGQGTRLTVV.

The rearrangement links TRBV28 to TRBJ2-7; D is undetermined. The length of the CDR3 is 10 residues. V lost 5 bases and J 5 bases, leaving 4 bases between the germline ends. Germline assignment: CDR1 MDHEN and CDR2 SYDVKM. CDR3 sequence reads: CASSKHEQYF. The CDR3 DNA is TGTGCCAGCAGTAAACACGAGCAGTACTTC.

The gene calls are TRBV19 and TRBJ1-5, with D tentatively TRBD1 (6 bases). The V gene's germline CDR1 is LNHDA and CDR2 SQIVND (reference sequence). The V end lost 3 bases, the J end lost 5 bases, and 14 bases lay between the germline ends. CDR3 length equals 15 residues. CDR3 region: CASSIRGGPYQPQHF. The CDR3 coding sequence is TGTGCCAGTAGTATCAGAGGGGGGCCCTATCAGCCCCAGCATTTT.

This chain joins TRBV2 and TRBJ2-7; the match to TRBD1 covers 8 bases. Trimming at V came to 5 bases and at J to 7 bases, leaving 10 bases not matched to a gene. Per germline, CDR1 SNHLY and CDR2 FYNNEI. The CDR3 has 14 amino acids. CDR3 residues: CASSPGQAFLEQYF. CDR3 bases: TGTGCCAGCAGTCCGGGACAGGCGTTCTTAGAGCAGTACTTC. The full variable domain, in which reference TRBV2 and TRBJ2-7 provide the parts outside the CDR3, is EPEVTQTPSHQVTQMGQEVILRCVPISNHLYFYWYRQILGQKVEFLVSFYNNEISEKSEIFDDQFSVERPDGSNFTLKIRSTKLEDSAMYFCASSPGQAFLEQYFGPGTRLTVT.

The chain is built from TRBV18 and TRBJ2-5; tentative D call: TRBD1 (6 bases). This CDR3 region has 14 residues. Germline CDR1 KGHSH, CDR2 LQKENI. V was clipped by 1 base and J by 5 bases, with 11 bases between them. The DNA of the CDR3 is TGTGCCAGCTCACCACGCCGGCAGGGGGAGACCCAGTACTTC. Amino acids: CASSPRRQGETQYF.

The chain combines TRBV19 with TRBJ2-5; 11 bases are shared with TRBD2. The CDR3 is 17 residues long. J was trimmed by 3 bases and V by 3 bases; bases with no gene match: 9. Germline V gene sequence: CDR1 LNHDA, CDR2 SQIVND (reference sequence). The chain's CDR3 is CASSIRGLAGTEETQYF. In DNA form, the CDR3 reads TGTGCCAGTAGTATTCGAGGACTAGCGGGTACGGAAGAGACCCAGTACTTC.